These 26 T cell receptor beta chains were sequenced from one sample in a study of shared clonotypes between healthy human individuals. Assay: immunoSEQ multiplex PCR; the TCRdb copy retains only in-frame clones and omits some. The sample has more than 1,200,000 clones; approximately 98.5% are singletons. Specimen: naive CD4+ T cells sorted from blood. Subset reported: CD45RA+ positively selected. Receptor source: a man aged 30-40 years in good health.

As to this clone: The sample holds other DNA sequences that translate to the same CDR3. This rearrangement joins TRBV11-3 to TRBJ2-5; the match to TRBD2 covers 10 bases. V was pared by 5 bases and J by 2 bases, with 2 bases of the junction left unmatched. Germline CDR1 reads SGHNT; CDR2 reads YENEEA. The CDR3 consists of 14 residues. The CDR3 nucleotides read TGTGCCAGCAGCCCGACTAGCGGGCAAGAGACCCAGTACTTC. Its translation is CASSPTSGQETQYF. Using reference TRBV11-3 and TRBJ2-5 for the parts outside the CDR3, the full variable domain is EAGVVQSPRYKIIEKKQPVAFWCNPISGHNTLYWYLQNLGQGPELLIRYENEEAVDDSQLPKDRFSAERLKGVDSTLKIQPAELGDSAVYLCASSPTSGQETQYFGPGTRLLVL.

The V and J genes are TRBV9 and TRBJ2-5; 10 bases line up with TRBD1. J lost 1 base, V lost 0 bases, and 0 bases had no gene match. This CDR3 is 15 amino acids long. Germline V gene lookup returns CDR1 SGDLS and CDR2 YYNGEE. In nucleotides, the CDR3 is TGTGCCAGCAGCGTAGGGGACAGGGGCCAAGAGACCCAGTACTTC. Its translation: CASSVGDRGQETQYF.

This sequence joins TRBV2 and TRBJ2-2, with D perhaps being TRBD1 or TRBD2 (5 bases each). The germline gives CDR1 SNHLY, CDR2 FYNNEI. The CDR3 consists of 14 residues. V lost 0 bases, J lost 5 bases, and 7 bases lay in between. CDR3 sequence reads: CASSEAGATGELFF. Written as DNA, the CDR3 is TGTGCCAGCAGTGAAGCCGGGGCGACCGGGGAGCTGTTTTTT.

The rearrangement joins TRBV6-1 to TRBJ2-5, with 9 bases lining up with TRBD1. The CDR3 loop spans 14 amino acids. CDR1 is MNHNS and CDR2 is SASEGT in the germline V gene. Trimming at V came to 2 bases and at J to 7 bases, leaving 5 bases not matched to a gene. The CDR3 sequence is CASSERDREGTQYF. CDR3 DNA sequence: TGTGCCAGCAGTGAACGGGACAGGGAAGGGACCCAGTACTTC.

The chain is built from TRBV27 and TRBJ2-4, with D tentatively TRBD1 (5 bases). Germline CDR1 and CDR2: MNHEY and SMNVEV (reference sequence). The CDR3 has 15 amino acids. V gave up 8 bases and J gave up 9 bases, with 23 bases separating them. In DNA form, the CDR3 reads TGTGCCAGCCAACCCCACAAACGGACACGCGGCATTCAGTACTTC. It encodes CASQPHKRTRGIQYF.

The chain carries TRBV5-1 and TRBJ1-4, with 7 bases matching TRBD1. J lost 7 bases, V lost 0 bases, and 3 bases had no gene match. The V gene's germline CDR1 is SGHRS and CDR2 YFSETQ. The CDR3 contains 14 residues. This chain's CDR3 is CASSLDRGSEKLFF. In DNA form, the CDR3 reads TGCGCCAGCAGCTTGGACAGGGGTAGTGAAAAACTGTTTTTT.

The rearrangement links TRBV5-1 to TRBJ2-3; 8 bases map to TRBD1. The CDR3 sequence is 15 residues long. Germline-derived CDR1 and CDR2 are SGHRS and YFSETQ. With V trimmed by 4 bases and J by 5 bases, 9 bases remained unmatched. The CDR3 region is CASSPVLTGGDTQYF. The CDR3 DNA sequence: TGCGCCAGCAGCCCCGTACTAACAGGGGGAGATACGCAGTATTTT. Full variable domain (outside the CDR3, taken from reference TRBV5-1 and TRBJ2-3): KAGVTQTPRYLIKTRGQQVTLSCSPISGHRSVSWYQQTPGQGLQFLFEYFSETQRNKGNFPGRFSGRQFSNSRSEMNVSTLELGDSALYLCASSPVLTGGDTQYFGPGTRLTVL.

The genes are TRBV28 and TRBJ1-1, with D hard to call. CDR3 length: 12 residues. Looked up from germline, CDR1 is MDHEN and CDR2 is SYDVKM. Trimming removed 5 bases at V and 5 bases at J, with 9 bases between. The CDR3 sequence: CASSHSYTEAFF. The CDR3 DNA reads TGTGCCAGCAGTCATAGTTATACTGAAGCTTTCTTT.

The CDR3 here is CASSLVRDVSHNEQFF. In nucleotides, the CDR3 is TGTGCCAGCAGCTTAGTTAGGGACGTTTCCCACAATGAGCAGTTCTTC. V gene TRBV11-2 combines with J gene TRBJ2-1; D may match TRBD1 or TRBD2 (5 bases each). The CDR3 runs 16 residues. V lost 1 base, J lost 5 bases, and 15 bases lay in between. From germline, CDR1 is SGHAT and CDR2 FQNNGV. The complete variable domain, with remaining parts taken from reference TRBV11-2 and TRBJ2-1, reads EAGVAQSPRYKIIEKRQSVAFWCNPISGHATLYWYQQILGQGPKLLIQFQNNGVVDDSQLPKDRFSAERLKGVDSTLKIQPAKLEDSAVYLCASSLVRDVSHNEQFFGPGTRLTVL.

This rearrangement joins TRBV11-3 to TRBJ2-1; maybe TRBD2 (5 bases). The CDR3 is made up of 15 amino acids. Germline V lookup: CDR1 SGHNT, CDR2 YENEEA. Trimming pared 0 bases from V and 7 bases from J, leaving 13 bases between. Written as DNA, the CDR3 is TGTGCCAGCAGCTTAGATTCGAGGGCTCGGAATGAGCAGTTCTTC. Protein: CASSLDSRARNEQFF.

Only one count was recorded for this clone. The chain links TRBV7-3 to TRBJ2-1; D ambiguous. Trimming stripped 1 base from V and 5 bases from J, with 9 bases between. This CDR3 spans 14 amino acids. Looked up from germline, CDR1 is SGHTA and CDR2 is FQGTGA. CDR3: CASSLSPENNEQFF. CDR3 in DNA: TGTGCCAGCAGCTTAAGCCCCGAGAACAATGAGCAGTTCTTC.

This rearrangement joins TRBV2 to TRBJ2-2; 14 bases map to TRBD2. The CDR3 totals 19 residues. The J segment lost 5 bases and the V segment lost 2 bases, leaving 10 bases of the junction unmatched. The germline gives CDR1 SNHLY, CDR2 FYNNEI. As DNA, the CDR3 is TGTGCCAGCAGTGAAACCCAAGGACTAGCGGGAGGAGTGACCGGGGAGCTGTTTTTT. Protein product: CASSETQGLAGGVTGELFF.

The chain recombines TRBV28 with TRBJ1-2; D is undetermined. The CDR3 is 12 amino acids. V lost 5 bases to trimming and J lost 7 bases, with 11 bases between them. In germline, CDR1 is MDHEN, CDR2 SYDVKM. The CDR3 sequence: CASSLYNSGYTF. The CDR3 DNA is TGTGCCAGCAGTCTTTACAACAGTGGCTACACCTTC.

This chain connects TRBV6-5 to TRBJ1-5; D possibly corresponds to TRBD1 (5 bases). The CDR3 loop spans 16 amino acids. Trimming pared 0 bases from V and 7 bases from J, leaving 16 bases between. CDR1 and CDR2 (germline): MNHEY, SVGAGI. The CDR3 nucleotides are TGTGCCAGCAGTTACTCGTCCCGGAGGAGGGACCAGCCCCAGCATTTT. It translates to CASSYSSRRRDQPQHF.

This chain connects TRBV19 to TRBJ2-2, with a weak D call TRBD2 (6 bases). V lost 3 bases and J 3 bases, leaving 8 bases between the germline ends. The V gene's germline CDR1 is LNHDA and CDR2 SQIVND (reference sequence). This CDR3 is 14 amino acids long. The CDR3 spells CASSITGDTGELFF. CDR3 nucleotide sequence: TGTGCCAGTAGTATTACGGGAGACACCGGGGAGCTGTTTTTT.

The DNA for the CDR3 is TGTGCCAGCAGTTATAGCGAGGGCACAGATACGCAGTATTTT. Translation: CASSYSEGTDTQYF. The chain recombines TRBV6-5 with TRBJ2-3; D is perhaps TRBD2 (5 bases). This CDR3 contains 14 residues. CDR1 is MNHEY, CDR2 SVGAGI, per germline. The V and J ends lost 3 bases and 1 base respectively, with 8 bases between them.

V and J are TRBV15 and TRBJ1-3, with 8 bases aligning to TRBD1. The trim removed 5 bases at V and 6 bases at J, leaving 9 bases unmatched. The germline V gene encodes CDR1 LNHNV and CDR2 YYDKDF (reference sequence). CDR3 size: 15 residues. The CDR3 DNA reads as TGTGCCACCAGCCGGTCCGGACAGGGAAAAAACACCATATATTTT. Protein: CATSRSGQGKNTIYF.

V is TRBV9 and J is TRBJ1-5; a weak D match, TRBD1 (5 bases). Germline assignment: CDR1 SGDLS and CDR2 YYNGEE. V lost 3 bases and J 0 bases, leaving 10 bases between the germline ends. The CDR3 runs 15 residues. This CDR3 is CASSDRGNSNQPQHF. The CDR3 DNA is TGTGCCAGCAGCGATCGGGGCAATAGCAATCAGCCCCAGCATTTT.

Note on this clone: This sample also contains other DNA sequences that code for the same CDR3. The CDR3: CASSLGGSGANVLTF. As DNA, the CDR3 is TGCGCCAGCAGCTTGGGGGGCTCTGGGGCCAACGTCCTGACTTTC. This sequence joins TRBV5-1 and TRBJ2-6; D unresolved. This CDR3 is built from 15 residues. CDR1 and CDR2 from the germline V gene are SGHRS and YFSETQ. Trimming took 0 bases from V and 0 from J, leaving 4 bases between them.

This chain links TRBV28 with TRBJ2-7; 13 bases are a match to TRBD2. V gave up 3 bases and J gave up 4 bases; unmatched junction bases: 3. This CDR3 is 15 amino acids long. Germline V lookup: CDR1 MDHEN, CDR2 SYDVKM. CDR3 amino acids: CASSLGLAGMYEQYF. The CDR3 nucleotides read TGTGCCAGCAGTTTGGGACTAGCGGGAATGTACGAGCAGTACTTC.

J is TRBJ2-1 and V is TRBV5-1; weak D call: TRBD1 (5 bases). This CDR3 has 14 residues. Germline assignment: CDR1 SGHRS and CDR2 YFSETQ. Trimming left V 2 bases short and J 7 bases short, with 13 bases between. The CDR3 bases are TGCGCCAGCAGCTTAATGTCCAGGGAAAATGAGCAGTTCTTC. This sequence encodes CASSLMSRENEQFF.

Comment on this clone: The sample has other DNA sequences that encode this CDR3 too. V and J are TRBV9 and TRBJ2-1; 10 bases align to TRBD1. V trimming: 2 bases; J trimming: 3 bases; junction bases outside the gene matches: 2. This CDR3 spans 15 amino acids. Germline V gives CDR1 SGDLS, CDR2 YYNGEE. This chain's CDR3 is CASSVGQGLYNEQFF. CDR3 in DNA: TGTGCCAGCAGCGTGGGACAGGGGCTCTACAATGAGCAGTTCTTC. Based on the CDR3 plus reference TRBV9 and TRBJ2-1, the full variable domain is DSGVTQTPKHLITATGQRVTLRCSPRSGDLSVYWYQQSLDQGLQFLIQYYNGEERAKGNILERFSAQQFPDLHSELNLSSLELGDSALYFCASSVGQGLYNEQFFGPGTRLTVL.

The genes are TRBV6-4 and TRBJ2-7; 7 nucleotides align to TRBD1. This CDR3 has 14 amino acids. CDR1 MRHNA and CDR2 SNTAGT come from the germline V gene. V lost 4 bases and J lost 5; bases outside the gene matches: 8. CDR3 amino acids: CASSGEQGTHEQYF. DNA for the CDR3: TGTGCCAGCAGTGGGGAACAGGGGACCCACGAGCAGTACTTC.

This clone was counted a single time. V is TRBV6-5 and J is TRBJ1-2; 11 nucleotides agree with TRBD1. The CDR3 is 15 amino acids. V lost 6 bases, J lost 3 bases, and 6 bases stayed unmatched. Looked up from germline, CDR1 is MNHEY and CDR2 is SVGAGI. CDR3 residues: CASRRGQGGYYGYTF. CDR3 nucleotide sequence: TGTGCCAGCAGACGGGGACAGGGGGGCTACTATGGCTACACCTTC.

As regards this clone: The sample contains more than one DNA sequence encoding this CDR3. The chain couples TRBV2 to TRBJ2-7; TRBD2 aligns across 10 bases. The CDR3 loop spans 16 amino acids. Germline trimming cut 6 bases from V and 0 bases from J; bases unmatched to any gene: 8. CDR1 is SNHLY and CDR2 is FYNNEI in the germline V gene. The CDR3 nucleotides are TGTGCCAGCAGCGGACGGACTAGCGGCAGCTCCTACGAGCAGTACTTC. It yields the protein CASSGRTSGSSYEQYF. The variable domain in full, completed from reference TRBV2 and TRBJ2-7, reads EPEVTQTPSHQVTQMGQEVILRCVPISNHLYFYWYRQILGQKVEFLVSFYNNEISEKSEIFDDQFSVERPDGSNFTLKIRSTKLEDSAMYFCASSGRTSGSSYEQYFGPGTRLTVT.

The chain joins TRBV19 to TRBJ2-3; D remains unclear. The V end lost 3 bases, the J end lost 6 bases, and 10 bases lay between the germline ends. CDR1 and CDR2 (germline): LNHDA, SQIVND (reference sequence). The CDR3 is 13 residues long. This CDR3 is CASSMGRKDTQYF. As DNA, the CDR3 is TGTGCCAGTAGTATGGGTAGAAAGGATACGCAGTATTTT. The complete variable domain, with remaining parts taken from reference TRBV19 and TRBJ2-3, reads DGGITQSPKYLFRKEGQNVTLSCEQNLNHDAMYWYRQDPGQGLRLIYYSQIVNDFQKGDIAEGYSVSREKKESFPLTVTSAQKNPTAFYLCASSMGRKDTQYFGPGTRLTVL.